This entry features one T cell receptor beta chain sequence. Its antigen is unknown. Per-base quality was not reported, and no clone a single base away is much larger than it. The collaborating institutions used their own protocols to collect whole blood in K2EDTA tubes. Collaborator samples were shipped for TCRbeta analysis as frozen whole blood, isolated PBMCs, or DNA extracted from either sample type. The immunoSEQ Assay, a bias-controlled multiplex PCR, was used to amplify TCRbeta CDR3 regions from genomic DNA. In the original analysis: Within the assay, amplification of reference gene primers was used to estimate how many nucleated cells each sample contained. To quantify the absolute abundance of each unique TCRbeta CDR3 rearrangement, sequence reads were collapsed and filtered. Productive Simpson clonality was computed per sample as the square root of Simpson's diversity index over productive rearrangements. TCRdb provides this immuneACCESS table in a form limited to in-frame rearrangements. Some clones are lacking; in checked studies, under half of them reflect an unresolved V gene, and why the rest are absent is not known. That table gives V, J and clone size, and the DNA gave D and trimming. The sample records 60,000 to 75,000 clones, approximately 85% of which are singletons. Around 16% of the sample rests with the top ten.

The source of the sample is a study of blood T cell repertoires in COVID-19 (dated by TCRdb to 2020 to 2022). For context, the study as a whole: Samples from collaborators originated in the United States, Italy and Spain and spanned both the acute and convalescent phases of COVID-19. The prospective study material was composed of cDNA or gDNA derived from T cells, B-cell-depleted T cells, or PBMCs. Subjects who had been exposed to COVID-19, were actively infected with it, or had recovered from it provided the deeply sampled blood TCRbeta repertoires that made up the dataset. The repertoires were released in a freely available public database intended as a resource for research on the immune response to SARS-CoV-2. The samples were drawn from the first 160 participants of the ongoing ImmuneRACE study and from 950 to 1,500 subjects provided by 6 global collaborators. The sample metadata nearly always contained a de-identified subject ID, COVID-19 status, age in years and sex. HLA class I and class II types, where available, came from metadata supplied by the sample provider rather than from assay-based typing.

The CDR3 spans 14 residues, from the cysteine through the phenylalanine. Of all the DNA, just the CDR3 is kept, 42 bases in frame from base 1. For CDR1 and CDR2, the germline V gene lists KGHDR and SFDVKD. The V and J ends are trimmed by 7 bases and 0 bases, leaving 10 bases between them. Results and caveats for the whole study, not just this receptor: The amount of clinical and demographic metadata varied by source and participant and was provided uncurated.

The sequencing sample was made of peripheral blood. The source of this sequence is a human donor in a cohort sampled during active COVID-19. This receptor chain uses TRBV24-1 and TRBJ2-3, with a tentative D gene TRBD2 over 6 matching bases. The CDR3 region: CATSPGGSTDTQYF. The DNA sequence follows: TGTGCCACCAGCCCCGGGGGTAGCACAGATACGCAGTATTTT.